The 3 T cell receptor beta chains in this list originate from one sample, sequenced in a study of blood T cells in healthy people across ages. The use of a sample-barcoded 5' primer and a J-beta primer mix characterized a second PCR of roughly 7 to 12 cycles. TCRdb reanalysed the 5' RACE reads using MiXCR and keeps one entry per CDR3 protein. The table shows fewer than 800,000 distinct CDR3 sequences, with 20% to 25% occurring only once. Material: blood. The source of these receptors is a man aged 65 to 85 in good health.

The chain combines TRBV5-1 with TRBJ1-2; TRBD1 might be the D (6 bases). Trimming shortened V by 4 bases and J by 8 bases, and 15 bases separated the two germline ends. This CDR3 contains 13 residues. Germline lookup yields CDR1 SGHRS and CDR2 YFSETQ. This chain's CDR3 is CASSPLGQQGYTF. CDR3 DNA sequence: TGCGCCAGCAGCCCACTTGGACAGCAGGGCTACACCTTC.

This clonotype has more than one count but fewer than ten. J is TRBJ1-3 and V is TRBV15, with D unresolved. Germline CDR1 is LNHNV and CDR2 is YYDKDF (reference sequence). V lost 0 bases to trimming and J lost 0 bases, with 6 bases between them. The CDR3 totals 15 residues. CDR3 loop: CATSRDGSSGNTIYF. The CDR3 DNA reads as TGTGCCACCAGCAGAGATGGCAGCTCTGGAAACACCATATATTTT.

V is TRBV20-1 and J is TRBJ2-5, with 11 bases aligning to TRBD1. The germline V gene encodes CDR1 DFQATT and CDR2 SNEGSKA (reference sequence). With 6 bases clipped from V and 5 bases from J, the junction kept 8 bases outside the gene matches. CDR3 length equals 14 residues. The DNA of the CDR3 is TGCAGTGCAAAAGGACAGGGGGCCGTGGAGACCCAGTACTTC. This translates into CSAKGQGAVETQYF.